The present T cell receptor (beta chain) was sequenced within a study of T cells in Graves' hyperthyroidism and ophthalmopathy (dated by TCRdb to about 2019). Describing the broader study: Peripheral blood was sampled at the time of initial diagnosis, prior to any treatment. TCR V-J signatures able to tell the groups apart were searched for in a discovery cohort of approximately 95 patients, of whom 43 had Graves' ophthalmopathy and 55 to 60 had stable Graves' hyperthyroidism. Prospective prediction of ophthalmopathy was tested in an independent validation cohort of some 20 hyperthyroidism patients and some 17 patients who later progressed to ophthalmopathy. The roughly 94 discovery patients were randomly split 7:3 into training and test sets. In roughly six Graves' hyperthyroidism patients, the study also compared T-cell repertoires from thyroid tissue with T-cell repertoires from blood. Once sampling was done, hyperthyroidism patients were given methimazole at a starting dose of 30 mg daily, whereas ophthalmopathy patients were given high-dose intravenous methylprednisolone. The paper reports TCR Vbeta CDR3 sequencing of approximately 140 peripheral blood samples: fewer than 50 ophthalmopathy, 70 to 85 hyperthyroidism and approximately 17 progressor patients.

Deletion took 4 bases off V and 2 bases off J, with a span of 18 bases between the germline ends. Looking up the germline V gene yields CDR1 SGDLS and CDR2 YYNGEE. Including the terminal cysteine and phenylalanine, the CDR3 comprises 16 residues. Only the CDR3 DNA is retained, 48 bases long and in frame from the first base. Comment on this clonotype: Its antigen target is currently unknown. Per-base qualities were not stored, and no clone one base away is much larger.

The investigation overall reported the following: Most expanded thyroid clonotypes (frequency above 0.001) were also detected in blood, a finding suggesting that blood repertoires may reflect thyroid immune responses. In validation, the model predicted progression to ophthalmopathy a median of approximately 6.3 months before onset, with around 70% sensitivity and 72.22% specificity. No statistical method was used to fix the sample size in advance, and group allocation was not hidden from the investigators. A 13 V-J signature model separated ophthalmopathy from stable hyperthyroidism, with 87.88% sensitivity and 81.08% specificity in cross-validation and 80%/75% in testing.

Ophthalmopathy patients had moderately to severely active disease, Clinical Activity Score of at least 3, NOSPECS grade of at least 4, and duration under 3 months. Any patient with an uncontrolled infection, another autoimmune disease, pregnancy or lactation was excluded. Diagnoses were established on the basis of clinical symptoms, serum thyroxine and TRAb, thyroid ultrasound, and orbital computed tomography. PBMCs were isolated from about 9.2 ml of fresh peripheral blood by Ficoll-Paque density gradient centrifugation. Trizol reagent was used to extract total RNA, and RNA quality was then checked on an Agilent 2100 Bioanalyzer. Amplification of TCR beta CDR3 regions was carried out from RNA transcripts. The TCR CDR3 was subjected to a first round of RT-PCR using the HTBI primer set and the Qiagen OneStep RT-PCR kit. A second multiplex PCR round built the libraries, followed by size selection and purification. Libraries were sequenced paired-end with 100 bp reads on an Illumina HiSeq2000. Concerning the study's data processing: Raw data were processed with SOAPnuke, discarding reads with adapters, uncalled bases, mean Phred below 15, or no exact constant-primer or identifier match. High-quality paired reads were merged with COPE v1.2.5, and unique nucleotide sequences were defined as clonotypes. Clonotypes were aligned to IMGT TRBV, TRBD and TRBJ reference segments using MiTCR v1.1. Only V-J combinations with frequency above 0.0001, covering about 99% of repertoires, were analysed. The TCS score was defined as F50 (clonal expansion) divided by E x V (chaos), with BLOSUM62-based TCRdist calculated between CDR3 peptides within each V-J. Welch's t-statistics and random forest reduced several hundred V-J features to 13, which were used in a naive Bayes classifier (R e1071). TCRdb's own reprocessing of the public reads used fastp at Q25 and MiXCR and kept productive beta chains. One record per CDR3 amino acid sequence lists the most common genes and DNA. The V and J calls and clone size are TCRdb's, not the authors'. This sample comprises 500,000 to 650,000 distinct CDR3 sequences, 15% to 20% of them detected only once. About 45% of the sample is taken by the ten largest.

The receptor chain draws on TRBV9 and TRBJ1-2; a weak D assignment points to TRBD1 (5 bases agree). The material sequenced was blood. This TCR was sampled from a man aged 35 to 55 with Graves' ophthalmopathy. The CDR3 region reads CASSQRLPGSNYGYTF. The nucleotide sequence reads as follows: TGTGCCAGCAGCCAAAGGCTCCCAGGGTCCAACTATGGCTACACCTTC.